This T cell receptor (beta chain) stems from a study of cytomegalovirus exposure and HLA in healthy donors. Across the whole study: An analysis done earlier identified about 120 million unique TCR beta sequences from 190 million or so T cells.

Study-level points and caveats: Usually a TCR sequence was rare, but some public TCRs were found in many donors.

This CDR3 has 16 residues. V was pared by 2 bases and J by 7 bases, with 22 bases between. Per germline, CDR1 SGHNT and CDR2 YYREEE (reference sequence). PCR was performed using 60 Vbeta and 13 Jbeta primers. Sequenced by immunoSEQ multiplex PCR; TCRdb stores in-frame clones only, minus some. The sample includes around 140,000 clones, almost 80% of them seen just once. Regarding this clone: What it recognizes is unknown.

This TCR came from a female donor in good health and CMV-seronegative. V usage is TRBV5-4 and J usage is TRBJ2-7, with D possibly matching TRBD1 (6 bases). The specimen sequenced was PBMCs. The CDR3 reads CASSFGQSFKCIEQYF. The CDR3 region has the DNA TGTGCCAGCAGCTTCGGACAGTCTTTCAAGTGCATTGAGCAGTACTTC.